This TCR beta chain was captured by sequencing in a study of blood T cell repertoires in COVID-19. Study in general: Nucleic acid was either cDNA or gDNA, and it came from T cells, B-cell-depleted T cells, or PBMCs.

Original handling: Counts of nucleated cells, estimated from reference gene primer amplification, were obtained. Clones were sequenced by immunoSEQ multiplex PCR, and TCRdb holds only the in-frame ones, with some missing. V and J calls and clone size follow that table, whereas D and trimming were derived from the DNA. The repertoire consists of about 80,000 clones, with over 70% occurring once and the leading ten covering approximately 12%. This CDR3 contains 14 residues. The V gene's germline CDR1 is SNHLY and CDR2 FYNNEI. V lost 6 bases to trimming and J lost 0 bases, with 9 bases between them. The count of this clone is one.

The source of this sequence is an elderly man with acute or convalescent COVID-19. Material for sequencing was peripheral blood. The rearrangement uses TRBV2 and TRBJ1-5; unclear D gene. CDR3 sequence: CASREVVSNQPQHF. The CDR3 DNA reads TGTGCCAGCAGGGAGGTTGTTAGCAATCAGCCCCAGCATTTT.